This TCR beta chain comes out of a study of graft-versus-host responses after intestinal transplantation. About the study: Isolated intestinal, liver-intestinal, or multivisceral transplants had been given to the recipients.

This CDR3 spans 15 amino acids. Germline V gene sequence: CDR1 SQVTM, CDR2 ANQGSEA. The trim removed 4 bases at V and 6 bases at J, leaving 11 bases unmatched. Generated by immunoSEQ multiplex PCR, the TCRdb table keeps only in-frame clones and is missing some. The sample shows approximately 130,000 clones, just over 90% of them seen only once. Overall study findings and caveats: Individuals carrying graft-donor T cell macrochimerism showed high graft-versus-host to host-versus-graft clonal ratios in allografts.

About this clone: Its target is unknown.

The V and J genes are TRBV29-1 and TRBJ1-3; the match to TRBD1 covers 8 bases. Material: unstimulated CD4+ T cells sorted from spleen or lymph node cells, obtained before intestinal transplant. The sequence came from a human donor who received an intestinal transplant. CDR3 bases: TGCAGCGTTGGGGGAACCGGACAGGGCTCAAACACCATATATTTT. Protein product: CSVGGTGQGSNTIYF.